The entry below gives a single T cell receptor beta chain sequence along with its context. Other DNA sequences in the sample encode the same CDR3. V lost 4 bases, J lost 0 bases, and 9 bases lay in between. CDR1 SGHAT and CDR2 FQNNGV come from the germline V gene. CDR3 length: 14 residues. This specimen comes from a study of blood T cell repertoires in COVID-19. Only in-frame clones appear in the TCRdb table, and some are missing; sequencing was by immunoSEQ multiplex PCR. The sample includes around 60,000 clones, 70% to 90% of them seen just once. The chain carries TRBV11-2 and TRBJ1-2; maybe TRBD1 (6 bases). The sequencing sample was made of peripheral blood. This clonotype was obtained from a man aged 80 or over with acute or convalescent COVID-19. Here the CDR3 DNA reads TGTGCCAGCAGCTCCAGGGGACCTAACTATGGCTACACCTTC. Amino acid sequence: CASSSRGPNYGYTF.